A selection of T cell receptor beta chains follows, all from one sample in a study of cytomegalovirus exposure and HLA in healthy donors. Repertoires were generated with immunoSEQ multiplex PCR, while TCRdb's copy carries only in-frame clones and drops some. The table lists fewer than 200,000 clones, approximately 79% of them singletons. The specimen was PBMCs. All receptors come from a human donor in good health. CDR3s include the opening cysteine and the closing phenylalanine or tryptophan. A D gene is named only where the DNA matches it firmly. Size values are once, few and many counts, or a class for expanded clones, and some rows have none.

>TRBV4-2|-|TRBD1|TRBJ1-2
CASSQEGGRGRGNYGYTF
TGTGCCAGCAGCCAAGAGGGGGGCAGGGGGCGAGGTAACTATGGCTACACCTTC
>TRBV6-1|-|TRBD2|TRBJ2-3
CAGGTSGDTDTQYF
TGTGCCGGAGGGACTAGCGGGGACACAGATACGCAGTATTTT
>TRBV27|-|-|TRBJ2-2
CASSLWAGVIGELFF
TGTGCCAGCAGTTTATGGGCAGGGGTGATCGGGGAGCTGTTTTTT
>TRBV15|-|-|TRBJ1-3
CATSREDKSGNTIYF
TGTGCCACCAGCCGAGAGGACAAATCGGGAAACACCATATATTTT
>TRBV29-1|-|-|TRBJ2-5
CSGLSMETQYF
TGCAGCGGCCTTAGCATGGAGACCCAGTACTTC
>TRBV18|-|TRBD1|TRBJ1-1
CASSPSTGGTEAFF
TGTGCCAGCTCACCATCGACAGGGGGCACTGAAGCTTTCTTT
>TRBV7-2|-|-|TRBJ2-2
CASSSNRVPGELFF
TGTGCCAGCAGCTCCAACAGGGTCCCCGGGGAGCTGTTTTTT
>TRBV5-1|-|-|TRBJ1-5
CASSLGVGNQPQHF
TGCGCCAGCAGCTTGGGCGTTGGTAATCAGCCCCAGCATTTT
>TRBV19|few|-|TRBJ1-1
CASNQPGLQRLAFF
TGTGCCAGTAACCAACCGGGACTCCAAAGGTTGGCTTTCTTT
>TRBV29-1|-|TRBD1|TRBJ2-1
CSVETGTGGNEQFF
TGCAGCGTTGAAACCGGGACAGGGGGTAATGAGCAGTTCTTC
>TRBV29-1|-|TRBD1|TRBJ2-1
CSRLQGNEQFF
TGCAGCAGGTTACAGGGGAATGAGCAGTTCTTC
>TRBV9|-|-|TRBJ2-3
CASSASTDTQYF
TGTGCCAGCAGCGCAAGCACAGATACGCAGTATTTT
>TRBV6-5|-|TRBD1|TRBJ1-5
CASSYSRDRYQPQHF
TGTGCCAGCAGTTACTCGCGGGACAGGTATCAGCCCCAGCATTTT
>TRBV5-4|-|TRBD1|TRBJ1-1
CASSFRQGGDTEAFF
TGTGCCAGCAGCTTTAGACAGGGAGGAGACACTGAAGCTTTCTTT
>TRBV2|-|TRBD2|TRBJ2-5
CASTRTSGGAFGSETQYF
TGTGCCAGCACCAGGACTAGCGGGGGGGCCTTTGGCTCGGAGACCCAGTACTTC
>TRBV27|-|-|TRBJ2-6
CASSLLRYSGANVLTF
TGTGCCAGCAGTTTACTTCGGTACTCTGGGGCCAACGTCCTGACTTTC
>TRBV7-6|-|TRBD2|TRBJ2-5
CANSSLSGGPETQYF
TGTGCCAACAGCTCGCTCAGCGGGGGACCAGAGACCCAGTACTTC
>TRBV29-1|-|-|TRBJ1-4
CSVAGEGKLFF
TGCAGCGTTGCAGGGGAGGGAAAACTGTTTTTT
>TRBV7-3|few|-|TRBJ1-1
CASSSDSNTEAFF
TGTGCCAGCAGCTCGGACTCGAACACTGAAGCTTTCTTT
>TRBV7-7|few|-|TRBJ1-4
CASSFLSETPNEKLFF
TGTGCTAGCAGCTTTCTCAGCGAGACCCCTAATGAAAAACTGTTTTTT
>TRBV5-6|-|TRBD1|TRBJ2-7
CASRILGQGYEQYF
TGTGCCAGCAGGATTTTGGGACAGGGCTACGAGCAGTACTTC
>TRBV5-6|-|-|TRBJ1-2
CASSLVSSGGYTF
TGTGCCAGCAGCTTGGTGAGCTCTGGTGGCTACACCTTC
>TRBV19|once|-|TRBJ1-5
CASRDRLSNQPQHF
TGTGCCAGTAGGGACCGACTAAGCAATCAGCCCCAGCATTTT
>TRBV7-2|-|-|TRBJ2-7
CASSLIGLYEQYF
TGTGCCAGCAGCTTAATTGGGCTTTACGAGCAGTACTTC
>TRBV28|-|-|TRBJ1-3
CASSLTGPGNTIYF
TGTGCCAGCAGTTTAACGGGTCCTGGAAACACCATATATTTT
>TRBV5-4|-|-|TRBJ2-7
CASSDDTYEQYF
TGTGCCAGCAGCGATGACACCTACGAGCAGTACTTC
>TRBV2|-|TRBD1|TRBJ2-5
CASSEWVVEQGRETQYF
TGTGCCAGCAGTGAATGGGTAGTGGAACAGGGGCGGGAGACCCAGTACTTC
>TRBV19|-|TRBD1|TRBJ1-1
CASSIEGAATEAFF
TGTGCCAGTAGTATCGAGGGGGCAGCCACTGAAGCTTTCTTT
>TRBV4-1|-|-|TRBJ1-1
CASSQESIGLTNTEAFF
TGCGCCAGCAGCCAAGAAAGTATAGGATTGACAAACACTGAAGCTTTCTTT
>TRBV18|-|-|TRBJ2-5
CASSPLAGAGETQYF
TGTGCCAGCTCACCCCTCGCGGGGGCGGGGGAGACCCAGTACTTC
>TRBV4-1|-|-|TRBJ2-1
CASSQEGGNEQFF
TGCGCCAGCAGCCAAGAGGGGGGAAATGAGCAGTTCTTC
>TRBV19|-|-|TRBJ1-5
CASSIDPYQPQHF
TGTGCCAGTAGTATAGATCCATATCAGCCCCAGCATTTT
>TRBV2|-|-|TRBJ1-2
CASRPASNYGYPF
TGTGCCAGCAGGCCAGCATCTAACTATGGCTACCCCTTC
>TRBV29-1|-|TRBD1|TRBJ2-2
CSVRQGNTGELFF
TGCAGCGTTCGACAGGGAAACACCGGGGAGCTGTTTTTT
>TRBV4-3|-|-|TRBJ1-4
CASSQERFRGTRNEKLFF
TGCGCCAGCAGCCAAGAAAGGTTTAGGGGGACAAGAAATGAAAAACTGTTTTTT
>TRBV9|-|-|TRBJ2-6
CASSTGHSGANVLTF
TGTGCCAGCAGCACCGGACACTCTGGGGCCAACGTCCTGACTTTC
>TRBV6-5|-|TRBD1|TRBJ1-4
CASRPGTGEGKLFF
TGTGCCAGCAGACCCGGGACAGGGGAAGGAAAACTGTTTTTT
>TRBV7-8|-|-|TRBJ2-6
CASSLDRSSGANVLTF
TGTGCCAGCAGCTTAGACAGGAGCTCTGGGGCCAACGTCCTGACTTTC
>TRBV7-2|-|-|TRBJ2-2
CASSRLSVTGELFF
TGTGCCAGCAGCCGCCTTAGCGTCACCGGGGAGCTGTTTTTT
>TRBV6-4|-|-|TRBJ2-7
CARQEGYF
TGTGCCAGACAGGAAGGGTACTTC
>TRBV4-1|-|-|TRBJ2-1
CASSQERGNEQFF
TGCGCCAGCAGCCAAGAGCGCGGGAATGAGCAGTTCTTC
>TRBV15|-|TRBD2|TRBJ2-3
CATSRGRTSGLDTQYF
TGTGCCACCAGCAGAGGCCGGACTAGCGGGCTAGATACGCAGTATTTT
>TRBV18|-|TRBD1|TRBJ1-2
CASSPVRQGSGYTF
TGTGCCAGCTCACCCGTAAGACAGGGTAGCGGCTACACCTTC
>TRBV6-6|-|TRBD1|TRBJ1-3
CASSYSTGGSGNTIYF
TGTGCCAGCAGTTACTCCACAGGGGGCTCTGGAAACACCATATATTTT